The 3 T cell receptor beta chains given below trace back to one sample, sequenced in a study of cytomegalovirus exposure and HLA in healthy donors. The table came from immunoSEQ multiplex PCR; TCRdb's copy has only in-frame clones and leaves some out. The repertoire includes tens of thousands of clones, about 92% of them detected once, and 0.9% to 1.4% sits in the top ten. Sequenced input: PBMCs. All receptors come from a man aged 18 to 35 in good health and CMV-seronegative.

The chain joins TRBV5-4 to TRBJ2-5; 7 nucleotides agree with TRBD1. The CDR3 sequence is 14 residues long. V lost 1 base and J lost 5; bases outside the gene matches: 5. Per the germline V gene, CDR1 is SGHNT and CDR2 is YYREEE (reference sequence). The CDR3 reads CASSLTGADETQYF. The CDR3 coding sequence is TGTGCCAGCAGCTTGACAGGGGCGGATGAGACCCAGTACTTC.

The chain uses TRBV18 and TRBJ2-5; the D is unclear. The CDR3 sequence is 14 residues long. Trimming pared 3 bases from V and 1 base from J, leaving 9 bases between. Germline CDR1 is KGHSH and CDR2 is LQKENI. CDR3 nucleotide sequence: TGTGCCAGCTCACCCGAGGCAGTCCAAGAGACCCAGTACTTC. Protein sequence: CASSPEAVQETQYF.

This chain's CDR3 is CASSVVGGRGETQYF. In DNA, the CDR3 is TGTGCCAGCAGCGTAGTCGGTGGGAGGGGCGAGACCCAGTACTTC. The chain is built from TRBV9 and TRBJ2-5; 7 nucleotides align to TRBD2. After removal of 0 bases from V and 5 bases from J, the junction contained 7 bases not matched to a gene. This CDR3 spans 15 amino acids. Germline V gives CDR1 SGDLS, CDR2 YYNGEE.